These 25 T cell receptor beta chains were sequenced from one sample in a study of blood T cell repertoires in COVID-19 (dated by TCRdb to the early 2020s). The library was produced with the immunoSEQ multiplex PCR assay. TCRdb's version of the immuneACCESS table is confined to in-frame rearrangements and falls short of the full clone set. An unresolved V gene accounts for under half of the shortfall where checked; the remainder is of unknown origin. This sample has around 150,000 clones in its table, and over 75% of those were observed once. The ten top clones hold around 2.9% of the sample. Sequenced: PBMCs or T cells enriched from blood (not recorded which). These receptor sequences come from a woman between 50 and 59 years old who had recovered from COVID-19.

This sequence joins TRBV7-3 and TRBJ2-1, with unresolved D. This CDR3 has 13 residues. The V gene lost 6 bases and the J gene lost 0 bases, with 6 bases spanning the gap. CDR1 is SGHTA, CDR2 FQGTGA, per germline. The CDR3 coding sequence is TGTGCCAGCAGTCCCAGCTCCTACAATGAGCAGTTCTTC. It codes for CASSPSSYNEQFF.

The chain is built from TRBV13 and TRBJ2-7; 7 nucleotides match TRBD2. In germline, CDR1 is PRHDT, CDR2 FYEKMQ (reference sequence). There are 16 residues in the CDR3. The J segment lost 1 base and the V segment lost 5 bases, leaving 11 bases of the junction unmatched. The CDR3 nucleotides are TGTGCCAGCAGCCCCCATTGGGGGGGTCTATCCTACGAGCAGTACTTC. Residues: CASSPHWGGLSYEQYF.

V usage is TRBV12-3 or TRBV12-4 and J usage is TRBJ1-1; the match to TRBD1 covers 8 bases. CDR3 length equals 12 residues. J lost 11 bases, V lost 6 bases, and 8 bases had no gene match. The CDR3 here is CASSQTGGTAFF. The CDR3 region has the DNA TGTGCCAGCAGCCAAACAGGGGGGACGGCTTTCTTT.

This clone was observed a few times. The rearrangement uses TRBV6-1 and TRBJ2-7; the D gene is possibly TRBD2 (6 bases). The ends were cut back, 2 bases at V and 2 bases at J, with 16 bases in the middle. This CDR3 is 16 amino acids long. Per the germline V gene, CDR1 is MNHNS and CDR2 is SASEGT. CDR3 bases: TGTGCCAGCAGTGAAAATTGGGGAGCGGGTACCTACGAGCAGTACTTC. Amino acids: CASSENWGAGTYEQYF.

V gene TRBV27 combines with J gene TRBJ1-1, with D perhaps matching TRBD1 (5 bases). Germline CDR1 is MNHEY and CDR2 is SMNVEV (reference sequence). The CDR3 has 14 residues. Trimming took off 5 bases at V and 1 base at J, with 11 bases between the two ends. CDR3 coding DNA: TGTGCCAGCAGTCCACAGGTACCGAACACTGAAGCTTTCTTT. It yields the protein CASSPQVPNTEAFF.

The chain combines TRBV28 with TRBJ1-1; D call uncertain. V shed 3 bases and J shed 1 base, with 6 bases lying between them. Germline V lookup: CDR1 MDHEN, CDR2 SYDVKM. The CDR3 covers 13 residues. CDR3 amino acids: CASSFGENTEAFF. The CDR3 nucleotides are TGTGCCAGCAGTTTCGGGGAGAACACTGAAGCTTTCTTT.

CDR3 in amino acids: CASSVEGSGGVNTGELFF. Here the CDR3 DNA reads TGTGCCAGCAGCGTAGAGGGTAGCGGGGGGGTAAACACCGGGGAGCTGTTTTTT. The J gene is TRBJ2-2, the V gene TRBV9; 11 nucleotides match TRBD2. From germline, CDR1 is SGDLS and CDR2 YYNGEE. This CDR3 contains 18 residues. The V gene end was trimmed by 0 bases and the J gene end by 2 bases; junction bases not matched to a gene: 6.

This rearrangement joins TRBV4-2 to TRBJ2-1; 9 nucleotides align to TRBD2. Germline CDR1 and CDR2: LGHNA and YNFKEQ. Losses at the gene ends were 3 bases for V and 4 bases for J; bases not matched to a gene: 7. The CDR3 is 16 amino acids. The CDR3 region has the DNA TGTGCCAGCAGCCAGGTTAGCGGGGGAGGATACAATGAGCAGTTCTTC. Translated: CASSQVSGGGYNEQFF.

The V gene is TRBV11-3, the J gene TRBJ2-7; 11 nucleotides line up with TRBD2. The CDR3 covers 15 residues. J gave up 3 bases and V 5 bases, and 6 bases lay outside the gene matches. Germline V CDR1 and CDR2: SGHNT, YENEEA. Here the CDR3 reads CASSAETSGSYEQYF. The CDR3 bases are TGTGCCAGCAGCGCAGAAACTAGCGGGAGCTACGAGCAGTACTTC.

Comment on this clone: At the DNA level, this CDR3 is encoded by other sequences in the same sample as well. The chain couples TRBV7-9 to TRBJ1-1, with 8 bases fitting TRBD1. This CDR3 spans 14 amino acids. V shed 5 bases, J shed 2 bases, and the junction held 4 bases outside the gene matches. Germline V gene lookup returns CDR1 SEHNR and CDR2 FQNEAQ (reference sequence). CDR3 sequence: CASSLDRGNTEAFF. The DNA of the CDR3 is TGTGCCAGCAGCCTCGACAGGGGCAACACTGAAGCTTTCTTT. Complete variable domain (other parts from reference TRBV7-9 and TRBJ1-1): DTGVSQNPRHKITKRGQNVTFRCDPISEHNRLYWYRQTLGQGPEFLTYFQNEAQLEKSRLLSDRFSAERPKGSFSTLEIQRTEQGDSAMYLCASSLDRGNTEAFFGQGTRLTVV.

CDR3 loop: CASSFGLAAQYF. CDR3 in DNA: TGTGCCAGCAGTTTCGGACTAGCGGCACAGTACTTC. The chain links TRBV28 to TRBJ2-4; 10 bases agree with TRBD2. Per germline, CDR1 MDHEN and CDR2 SYDVKM. V was clipped by 3 bases and J by 13 bases; unmatched bases: 3. The CDR3 has 12 residues.

CDR3 coding DNA: TGTGCCAGCAGCCGATCCCCGCTGGGCGGGGGGGCATCTTGGCAGTTCTTC. Residues: CASSRSPLGGGASWQFF. The V call is TRBV2, the J call TRBJ2-1, with 9 bases identical to TRBD2. The CDR3 has 17 residues. The J segment lost 12 bases and the V segment lost 6 bases, leaving 21 bases of the junction unmatched. Germline CDR1 SNHLY, CDR2 FYNNEI.

This clone was counted only a few times. This chain connects TRBV30 to TRBJ1-1; weak D call: TRBD1 (5 bases). Between the trimmed V and J ends, which lost 2 bases and 4 bases, there was a span of 11 bases. The CDR3 totals 13 residues. The germline CDR1 and CDR2 sequences are GTSNPN and SVGIG (reference sequence). DNA of the CDR3: TGTGCCTGGAGTAAGGGGTACGGCACTGAAGCTTTCTTT. Protein sequence: CAWSKGYGTEAFF.

The chain combines TRBV13 with TRBJ2-7; 14 nucleotides line up with TRBD2. Looked up from germline, CDR1 is PRHDT and CDR2 is FYEKMQ (reference sequence). The CDR3 spans 17 residues. J lost 7 bases, V lost 1 base, and 9 bases had no gene match. The CDR3 protein is CASSLVETSGGAREQYF. The CDR3 nucleotides read TGTGCCAGCAGCTTAGTTGAGACTAGCGGGGGGGCTCGTGAGCAGTACTTC.

The chain couples TRBV9 to TRBJ2-7; TRBD2 matches 12 bases. The CDR3 spans 14 residues. The trim removed 3 bases at V and 7 bases at J, leaving 5 bases unmatched. From germline, CDR1 is SGDLS and CDR2 YYNGEE. Here the CDR3 reads CASSAGLAGWEQYF. The CDR3 DNA is TGTGCCAGCAGCGCAGGACTAGCGGGGTGGGAGCAGTACTTC.

The gene calls are TRBV2 and TRBJ2-1; the D gene is possibly TRBD1 (6 bases). CDR3 length equals 15 residues. V was trimmed by 5 bases and J by 5 bases, leaving 16 bases between them. Germline loops: CDR1 SNHLY, CDR2 FYNNEI. CDR3 loop: CASSSRDKLDNEQFF. The CDR3 nucleotides read TGTGCCAGCAGTAGCCGGGACAAGTTGGACAATGAGCAGTTCTTC.

The rearrangement uses TRBV5-5 and TRBJ1-5; D remains unclear. Germline V CDR1 and CDR2: SGHKS, YYEKEE (reference sequence). There are 14 residues in the CDR3. V gave up 1 base and J gave up 5 bases, with 10 bases separating them. The CDR3 DNA sequence: TGTGCCAGCAGCTTGATGGAGGGTTATCAGCCCCAGCATTTT. Its translation is CASSLMEGYQPQHF.

The CDR3 coding sequence is TGTGCCAGCAGCGTAGACCTAAAGACTGAAGCTTTCTTT. This codes for CASSVDLKTEAFF. The V and J genes are TRBV9 and TRBJ1-1; D not resolved. Germline CDR1 reads SGDLS; CDR2 reads YYNGEE. The V and J ends lost 0 bases and 5 bases respectively, with 8 bases between them. CDR3 length: 13 residues.

This clone was seen just once. V is TRBV6-5 and J is TRBJ2-7, with 7 bases that match TRBD2. The junction had 10 bases not matched to a gene; V was cut back by 8 bases and J by 0 bases. This CDR3 is built from 15 residues. Germline CDR1 reads MNHEY; CDR2 reads SVGAGI. In DNA form, the CDR3 reads TGTGCCAGCGCCTTAGGGACTACGAGCTCCTACGAGCAGTACTTC. Translating it yields CASALGTTSSYEQYF.

The V and J genes are TRBV6-2 or TRBV6-3 and TRBJ2-3, with D maybe TRBD1 (6 bases). V lost 2 bases and J 13 bases, leaving 16 bases between the germline ends. The CDR3 has 13 residues. Germline-derived CDR1 and CDR2 are MNHEY and SVGEGT. This CDR3 reads CASSYPTQGPEYF. For the CDR3, the DNA is TGTGCCAGCAGTTACCCCACCCAGGGGCCGGAGTATTTT.

This chain uses TRBV2 with TRBJ1-2, with D unclear. With 4 bases removed from V and 1 base from J, the gap between germline ends came to 13 bases. Germline V gives CDR1 SNHLY, CDR2 FYNNEI. This CDR3 comprises 15 residues. The CDR3, as DNA: TGTGCCAGCAGTGCCGTCGACAAGGTTAACTATGGCTACACCTTC. It specifies CASSAVDKVNYGYTF.

This chain connects TRBV29-1 to TRBJ2-3; the match to TRBD2 covers 7 bases. This CDR3 has 14 residues. The V gene end was trimmed by 6 bases and the J gene end by 1 base; junction bases not matched to a gene: 7. Germline CDR1 is SQVTM and CDR2 is ANQGSEA. The CDR3 DNA reads as TGCAGCGTCCCGCGAGCGGGGCGCACAGATACGCAGTATTTT. Protein sequence: CSVPRAGRTDTQYF.

The chain employs TRBV29-1 and TRBJ2-1; tentative D call: TRBD1 (5 bases). The CDR3 contains 15 residues. Germline V gene sequence: CDR1 SQVTM, CDR2 ANQGSEA. V lost 6 bases and J 4 bases, leaving 19 bases between the germline ends. CDR3 loop: CSVRAGQGTYNEQFF. CDR3 sequence (DNA): TGCAGCGTCCGAGCTGGGCAGGGAACATACAATGAGCAGTTCTTC.

V gene TRBV4-2 combines with J gene TRBJ1-2; tentative D call: TRBD1 (5 bases). Trimming pared 3 bases from V and 0 bases from J, leaving 11 bases between. In germline, CDR1 is LGHNA, CDR2 YNFKEQ. The CDR3 covers 15 residues. The CDR3 reads CASSHVTEANYGYTF. CDR3 in DNA: TGTGCCAGCAGCCACGTGACAGAAGCTAACTATGGCTACACCTTC.

The genes are TRBV6-1 and TRBJ1-4; D uncertain. This CDR3 has 16 residues. V was trimmed by 3 bases and J by 0 bases, leaving 11 bases between them. The V gene's germline CDR1 is MNHNS and CDR2 SASEGT. The CDR3 coding sequence is TGTGCCAGCAGTGATTCATCGGGGTCAACTAATGAAAAACTGTTTTTT. Its protein product is CASSDSSGSTNEKLFF.